Sequencing of this TCR beta chain was carried out in a study of regulatory T cells in long-lasting Graves disease. Study details: Over 5 years of antithyroid drugs with positive TSH receptor antibodies was taken to mean persistent Graves' disease. Study-wide results and caveats: Persistent disease samples used TRBV28, TRBJ1-2 and TRBJ2-5 preferentially.

As to time point: persistent/refractory GD, antithyroid drugs over 5 years with positive TRAb. With RNA extracted from PBMCs as input, the TCR library was made. Doctors identified Graves' disease using the American Thyroid Association guidelines. Assembly of TCR beta libraries relied on iRepertoire HTBI primers together with Arm-PCR of CDR3 regions. TCRdb re-called the multiplex PCR reads with MiXCR, one entry per CDR3 protein. This table has hundreds of thousands of distinct CDR3 sequences, about a fifth appearing once. Details on this clonotype: Its antigen is unidentified.

Losses at the gene ends were 4 bases for V and 5 bases for J; bases not matched to a gene: 11. The CDR3 sequence is 16 residues long. Germline V gene lookup returns CDR1 MNHNS and CDR2 SASEGT. This specimen consisted of peripheral blood mononuclear cells (PBMCs), obtained when the disease was refractory, from a patient treated with antithyroid drugs. The clonotype originates from a female donor with Graves disease. The gene calls are TRBV6-1 and TRBJ2-5; 9 nucleotides match TRBD1. The CDR3 coding sequence is TGTGCCAGCAGTGCCAATACAGGGGGCATAGTGGAGACCCAGTACTTC. Its translation: CASSANTGGIVETQYF.